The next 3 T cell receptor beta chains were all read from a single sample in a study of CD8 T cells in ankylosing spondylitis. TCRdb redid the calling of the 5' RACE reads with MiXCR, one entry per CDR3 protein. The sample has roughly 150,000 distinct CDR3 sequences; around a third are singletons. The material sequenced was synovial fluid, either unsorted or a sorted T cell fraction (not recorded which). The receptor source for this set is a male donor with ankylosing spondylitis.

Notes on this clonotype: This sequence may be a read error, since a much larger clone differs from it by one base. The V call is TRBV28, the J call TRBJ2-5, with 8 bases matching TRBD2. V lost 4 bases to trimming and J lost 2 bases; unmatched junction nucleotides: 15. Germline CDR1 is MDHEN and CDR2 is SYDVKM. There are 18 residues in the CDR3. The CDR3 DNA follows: TGTGCCAGCAGTTCATCCCCGGGACTAGGAACCCAACAAGAGACCCAGTACTTC. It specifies CASSSSPGLGTQQETQYF.

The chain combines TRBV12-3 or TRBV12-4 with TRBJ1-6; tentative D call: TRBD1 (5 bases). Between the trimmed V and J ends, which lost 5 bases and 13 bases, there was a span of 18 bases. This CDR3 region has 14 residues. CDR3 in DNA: TGTGCCAGCAGTCCAGACCCGACAGTTAGGCCCCTCCACTTT. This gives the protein CASSPDPTVRPLHF.

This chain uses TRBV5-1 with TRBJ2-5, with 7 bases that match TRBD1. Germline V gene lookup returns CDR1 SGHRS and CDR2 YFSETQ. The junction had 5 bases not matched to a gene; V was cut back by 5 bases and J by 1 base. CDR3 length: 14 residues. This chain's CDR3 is CASRMGTAQETQYF. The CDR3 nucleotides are TGCGCCAGCAGGATGGGGACAGCCCAAGAGACCCAGTACTTC.